This note documents a single T cell receptor (beta chain) sequence. This clone was picked up a small number of times. Its antigen is currently not known. No much larger clonotype is one base removed from it; base qualities were not supplied. Per the publication, the time point label means: cycle 4 day 1 (C4D1), after 6 weeks of nivolumab. All trial patients had relapsed after autologous stem cell transplantation, with cohorts A, B and C differing in prior brentuximab vedotin exposure. Using a Miltenyi CD8+ T cell isolation kit, CD8+ T cells were purified from thawed PBMCs through magnetic negative selection. The trial cohort comprised some 60 patients with relapsed/refractory classical Hodgkin lymphoma whose best overall responses were complete response, partial response or progressive disease. Single-agent nivolumab was administered to trial patients in the multi-cohort phase II CheckMate 205 trial. An independent review committee assessed best overall response using the 2007 International Working Group response criteria. Trial PBMCs were collected just before the start of nivolumab (C1D1) and during therapy at cycle 2 day 1 and cycle 4 day 1. After peripheral blood was drawn into 8 mL Vacutainer Cell Preparation Tubes, PBMCs were isolated by centrifugation and then cryopreserved. Purified CD4+ and CD8+ fractions were prepared only for cases in which an additional PBMC sample was available. Magnetically labelled cells were depleted on LS columns in a quadroMACS separator, and the flow-through was collected as the purified fraction.

Genomic DNA was isolated using the Qiagen DNeasy kit from unsorted PBMCs as well as from negatively selected CD4+ and CD8+ fractions. Amplification of TCR beta CDR3 regions was done by immunoSEQ multiplex PCR with primers that anneal to V and J segments. A synthetic immune receptor repertoire was used to minimize amplification bias, and any residual bias was removed computationally once sequencing was done. For the original study's pipeline: Repertoire diversity was quantified as the Shannon entropy index using custom Python scripts. Unsorted, CD4+ and CD8+ repertoires were analyzed separately, except for combined analyses in which CD4+ and CD8+ sequences were merged in silico. A clone counted as expanded when the clone's frequency after treatment rose at least 2-fold relative to C1D1, and clones undetected at baseline were given a pseudocount of 0.5. Clones with 0 or 1 copy at C1D1 were classified as singleton clones, and clones with 2 or more copies were classified as non-singleton clones. Clones expanded in unsorted samples were annotated as CD4+, CD8+ or unknown by matching protein sequences in sorted samples from the same patient. Diversity changes from C1D1 to C4D1 were tested in paired samples using Wilcoxon tests. This immuneACCESS table, as held by TCRdb, lists in-frame sequences with V and J called but not all clones. Of the missing ones, under half trace to an unresolved V gene in checked studies; the others have no known cause. Clonal size and the V and J genes are those of that table, whereas D and trimming came from the DNA. This sample is represented by almost 20,000 clones; roughly 82% of them were singletons. The leading ten clones occupy more than 5.5% of the sample.

These data originate in a study of PD-1 blockade in classical Hodgkin lymphoma (dated by TCRdb to 2018 to 2021). Broadly, across the study: Nivolumab dosing was 3 mg/kg intravenously every 2 weeks, continuing until either disease progression or unacceptable toxicity. To define a peripheral blood immune signature of response to PD-1 blockade in classical Hodgkin lymphoma, the study combined TCR beta sequencing with CyTOF.

Counted from cysteine to phenylalanine, this CDR3 has 13 amino acids. Just the 39-base CDR3 DNA is kept, in frame starting at base 1. Trimming at the junction amounts to 7 bases on V and 6 bases on J, and the germline ends lie 15 bases apart. Taken from the germline V gene, the CDR1 and CDR2 loops are LGHNT and FRNRAP. Overall study results and their limits: Diversity was lower in patients who began nivolumab less than 1 year after ASCT, so these patients were left out of later analyses to avoid confounding by immune reconstitution. CD4+ but not CD8+ TCR diversity rose significantly by C4D1 (p=0.0027 vs p=0.16), most apparent in complete responders (p=0.02). Only a single clinical trial cohort was studied, and what caused the repertoire differences, possibly disease activity or prior therapy, remained undefined. Baseline TCR diversity was reported to be lower in newly diagnosed patients than in healthy donors, and even lower in relapsed/refractory patients. Baseline diversity similar to that of newly diagnosed patients was observed in trial patients achieving complete response, whereas significantly lower diversity was observed in partial responders and progressors.

The rearranged segments are TRBV12-5 and TRBJ1-1, with a tentative D gene TRBD1 over 6 matching bases. The sample here was CD8+ T cells from blood, taken before the fourth cycle of nivolumab. The TCR comes from a human donor with classical Hodgkin lymphoma. The nucleotides read TGTGCTAGTGCCGTCGGAGGGGGGTCTGAAGCTTTCTTT. It translates to CASAVGGGSEAFF.